These T cell receptor beta chains were read from a single sample in a study of CD8 T cells in ankylosing spondylitis. TCRdb reprocessed the 5' RACE reads via MiXCR and lists one record per CDR3 protein. The table lists some 700,000 distinct CDR3 sequences, roughly 20% of them singletons. The sequencing input was blood, either unsorted or a sorted T cell fraction (not recorded which). These receptor sequences come from a male donor with ankylosing spondylitis. Each CDR3 is given with its conserved first and last residue. The D gene is left open where the match is weak.

D | V | CDR3
TRBD2 | TRBV27 | CASSLWVAGGPPGEQFF
- | TRBV7-9 | CASSLIKGDEKLFF
TRBD2 | TRBV7-9 | CASSFSSGDTQYF
- | TRBV21-1 | CASSKISGLLNQPQHF
TRBD2 | TRBV30 | CAWVLAGDMADTQYF
- | TRBV9 | CASSVAALGSDEQFF
TRBD2 | TRBV6-1 | CASRPTSRHTDTQYF
- | TRBV3-1 | CATSQERRLGITGELFF
- | TRBV4-2 | CASSQDATEQYF
- | TRBV11-3 | CASSLGHSGVGDTQYF
TRBD2 | TRBV5-1 | CASSWGLADYEQYF
- | TRBV27 | CASSRGWGPNEKLFF
- | TRBV29-1 | CSVPDVRGYTF
- | TRBV4-1 | CASSQESYTQYF
- | TRBV20-1 | CSARVGAGELFF
- | TRBV12-3/TRBV12-4 | CASSLQGPPGGYTF
- | TRBV12-3/TRBV12-4 | CTSSLGGRDPAGKNIQYF
- | TRBV15 | CATSRDLGSVLTF
- | TRBV3-1 | CASSQPLASSYNEQFF
- | TRBV2 | CASSMATDTQYF
- | TRBV20-1 | CSAPRARRGTDTQYF
TRBD1 | TRBV7-2 | CASSSLGQGARDTEAFF
- | TRBV9 | CASSVWGGTYNEQFF
- | TRBV27 | CASSFDRSNSPLHF
- | TRBV5-1 | CASSFSGTDPGEKLFF
TRBD2 | TRBV27 | CASSLRLAGLGTDTQYF
TRBD2 | TRBV15 | CATSRDRRGGSNEQFF
TRBD1 | TRBV29-1 | CSAGQGTGELFF
- | TRBV30 | CASGRDRGGTEAFF
- | TRBV12-3/TRBV12-4 | CASSFSGRSNQPQHF
- | TRBV12-3/TRBV12-4 | CASSWDPDTGELFF
- | TRBV27 | CASTSKWSTEAFF
TRBD1 | TRBV20-1 | CSAGGQGSIGGYTF
TRBD1 | TRBV6-1 | CASRPGTGGIDEQFF
- | TRBV24-1 | CATSVPGGGGYEQFF
- | TRBV25-1 | CASRGPNYNEQFF
- | TRBV20-1 | CSAGGLAAYNEQFF
TRBD1 | TRBV4-1 | CASSQQEGASNQPQHF
- | TRBV12-5 | CASGPGDRFGQPQHF
- | TRBV5-5 | CASSDFLTDTQYF
- | TRBV29-1 | CSVEWGSREAFF